The T cell receptor (beta chain) described here comes from a study of T-cell reconstitution after alpha-beta-depleted transplantation in children. This clonotype was recorded many times. V lost 3 bases and J lost 5; bases outside the gene matches: 8. The CDR3 runs to 15 residues. CDR1 and CDR2 from the germline V gene are SNHLY and FYNNEI. It was with unique molecular identifiers that the TCRbeta library was prepared. From the PCR reads, TCRdb called clonotypes with MiXCR, one entry per CDR3 protein. The table has about 5,900 distinct CDR3 sequences, less than 20% seen once; the top ten hold approximately 84%.

The TCR was taken from a patient between 2 and 9 years old who had a stem cell transplant for inherited bone marrow failure, so the T cells may come from the graft donor. This chain links TRBV2 with TRBJ2-5; 8 nucleotides align to TRBD1. Sequences were derived from PBMCs, mostly from graft donor cells, sampled 180 days after TCRalphabeta/CD19-depleted stem cell transplant. The CDR3 region has the DNA TGTGCCAGCAGTGATTCCAGGGGGCTTGGGGAGACCCAGTACTTC. Amino acids: CASSDSRGLGETQYF.